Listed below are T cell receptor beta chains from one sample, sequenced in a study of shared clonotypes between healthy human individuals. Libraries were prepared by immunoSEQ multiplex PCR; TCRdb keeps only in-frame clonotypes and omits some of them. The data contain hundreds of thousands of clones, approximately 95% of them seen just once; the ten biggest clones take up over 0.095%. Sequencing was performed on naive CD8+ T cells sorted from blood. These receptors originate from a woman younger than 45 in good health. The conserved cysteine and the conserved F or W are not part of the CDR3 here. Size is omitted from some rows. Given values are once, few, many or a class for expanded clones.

CDR3 protein: ASSSEKQETQY
clone size: few
V gene: TRBV5-4
J gene: TRBJ2-5

CDR3 protein: ASSYRQGYEQY
clone size: -
V gene: TRBV27
J gene: TRBJ2-7

CDR3 protein: ASSRRRAAYEQY
clone size: -
V gene: TRBV28
J gene: TRBJ2-7

CDR3 protein: ASRSGLAGGADTQY
clone size: -
V gene: TRBV7-6
J gene: TRBJ2-3

CDR3 protein: ASSLNVEQY
clone size: -
V gene: TRBV7-9
J gene: TRBJ2-7

CDR3 protein: ASSFTGTVEQY
clone size: -
V gene: TRBV7-9
J gene: TRBJ2-5

CDR3 protein: ASSQAQDRGPLGTEAF
clone size: -
V gene: TRBV4-2
J gene: TRBJ1-1

CDR3 protein: ASSPNSGLQVWNNEQF
clone size: -
V gene: TRBV7-9
J gene: TRBJ2-1

CDR3 protein: ASSPITDPNNEQF
clone size: once
V gene: TRBV4-2
J gene: TRBJ2-1

CDR3 protein: ASSPAAGTYEQY
clone size: -
V gene: TRBV23-1
J gene: TRBJ2-7

CDR3 protein: ASSLSAGGPYEQY
clone size: -
V gene: TRBV28
J gene: TRBJ2-7

CDR3 protein: ASSEPGEGVSTGELF
clone size: -
V gene: TRBV2
J gene: TRBJ2-2

CDR3 protein: ASSQDSDTGTYNEQF
clone size: -
V gene: TRBV4-1
J gene: TRBJ2-1

CDR3 protein: ASSLSTANTEAF
clone size: -
V gene: TRBV5-4
J gene: TRBJ1-1

CDR3 protein: ASRGQSSNQPQH
clone size: -
V gene: TRBV28
J gene: TRBJ1-5

CDR3 protein: ASSLPGSSYEQY
clone size: -
V gene: TRBV5-1
J gene: TRBJ2-7

CDR3 protein: ASSHGLVGNEQF
clone size: -
V gene: TRBV27
J gene: TRBJ2-1

CDR3 protein: ASSHPGQLMTLSNQPQH
clone size: -
V gene: TRBV28
J gene: TRBJ1-5

CDR3 protein: ASSLQGTTDYTEAF
clone size: -
V gene: TRBV5-4
J gene: TRBJ1-1

CDR3 protein: ASSSGDRTYEQY
clone size: -
V gene: TRBV5-4
J gene: TRBJ2-7

CDR3 protein: ASSEGSSGEGYEQY
clone size: -
V gene: TRBV6-1
J gene: TRBJ2-7

CDR3 protein: ASSSALGKNEQF
clone size: few
V gene: TRBV6-5
J gene: TRBJ2-1

CDR3 protein: ASSFLAGGAHNEQF
clone size: -
V gene: TRBV7-9
J gene: TRBJ2-1

CDR3 protein: ASSQEWTREVPDTQY
clone size: -
V gene: TRBV11-2
J gene: TRBJ2-3

CDR3 protein: ASSWDRGYTEAF
clone size: -
V gene: TRBV5-6
J gene: TRBJ1-1

CDR3 protein: SVRLALSYEQY
clone size: -
V gene: TRBV29-1
J gene: TRBJ2-7

CDR3 protein: ASSPPGPPGLDTQY
clone size: -
V gene: TRBV7-9
J gene: TRBJ2-3

CDR3 protein: ASSWDHDSSYNEQF
clone size: -
V gene: TRBV5-1
J gene: TRBJ2-1

CDR3 protein: ASSQGVDPDEQF
clone size: -
V gene: TRBV4-1
J gene: TRBJ2-1

CDR3 protein: ASSWSGNEQF
clone size: -
V gene: TRBV13
J gene: TRBJ2-1

CDR3 protein: ASRDLLHWHHQPQH
clone size: once
V gene: TRBV21-1
J gene: TRBJ1-5

CDR3 protein: ASTGGGPDQPQH
clone size: -
V gene: TRBV2
J gene: TRBJ1-5

CDR3 protein: ASRTWGFSAYEQY
clone size: -
V gene: TRBV11-2
J gene: TRBJ2-7

CDR3 protein: ASSQGDTEAF
clone size: -
V gene: TRBV11-3
J gene: TRBJ1-1

CDR3 protein: ASSLGEAYGYT
clone size: -
V gene: TRBV5-6
J gene: TRBJ1-2

CDR3 protein: ASSTWDGNYGYT
clone size: -
V gene: TRBV19
J gene: TRBJ1-2

CDR3 protein: ASSYHRGPTGELF
clone size: -
V gene: TRBV27
J gene: TRBJ2-2

CDR3 protein: ASSEGVAGEYNEQF
clone size: -
V gene: TRBV2
J gene: TRBJ2-1

CDR3 protein: ASSSNNQETQY
clone size: -
V gene: TRBV5-1
J gene: TRBJ2-5

CDR3 protein: ASSLETSGVSSYEQY
clone size: -
V gene: TRBV28
J gene: TRBJ2-7

CDR3 protein: ASSLTPIYEQY
clone size: once
V gene: TRBV11-2
J gene: TRBJ2-7

CDR3 protein: SALRVDEQF
clone size: -
V gene: TRBV29-1
J gene: TRBJ2-1

CDR3 protein: ASSLAGETYEQY
clone size: -
V gene: TRBV25-1
J gene: TRBJ2-7